This is a list of T cell receptor beta chains from one sample in a study of cytomegalovirus exposure and HLA in healthy donors. This table comes from immunoSEQ multiplex PCR, and its TCRdb copy is limited to in-frame clones, with some not included. In total, the table holds about 170,000 clones. Sequenced sample: PBMCs. These receptors all come from a woman aged 60-75 years in good health and CMV-seronegative. The CDR3 runs from the conserved cysteine through the conserved F or W.

V,J,CDR3
TRBV13,TRBJ1-6,CASSLGGQGSYSPLHF
TRBV7-6,TRBJ1-2,CASSAFGNYGYTF
TRBV5-1,TRBJ2-5,CASSPRGTANQETQYF
TRBV6-6,TRBJ2-1,CASSYPGGGRGNEQFF
TRBV7-6,TRBJ1-6,CASSFQADSPLHF
TRBV21-1,TRBJ1-1,CASSIGGQADTEAFF
TRBV7-2,TRBJ1-2,CASSISRDRVSDGYTF
TRBV6-1,TRBJ1-5,CASTLNWGLEQPQHF
TRBV2,TRBJ1-6,CASSDDMGLDSPLHF
TRBV7-3,TRBJ1-3,CASSSRAGNTIYF
TRBV19,TRBJ1-1,CASSIAQGNTEAFF
TRBV6-1,TRBJ2-5,CASTRGTGGWETQYF
TRBV30,TRBJ1-2,CAWSVMSDRLNYGYTF
TRBV5-1,TRBJ1-1,CASSLRDSMNTEAFF
TRBV4-1,TRBJ2-5,CASSQEAPGLAWGETQYF
TRBV7-3,TRBJ2-5,CASSLAFGETQYF
TRBV9,TRBJ1-4,CASSVAGATEKLFF
TRBV13,TRBJ2-1,CASSSRDEQFF
TRBV7-9,TRBJ1-4,CASSPDRGLDEKLFF
TRBV14,TRBJ1-6,CASSQGQGQYNSPLHF
TRBV18,TRBJ1-5,CASSYSGLSQPQHF
TRBV7-9,TRBJ2-7,CASSLGPRTGTYEQYF
TRBV15,TRBJ1-2,CATSRGRDGYTF
TRBV19,TRBJ1-5,CASKKEFISNQPQHF
TRBV5-1,TRBJ2-7,CASSLGIGTGLEQYF
TRBV19,TRBJ2-7,CATRLAGDYEQYF
TRBV5-4,TRBJ1-2,CASSLGADANYGYTF
TRBV4-1,TRBJ2-7,CASGPILGTGGEQYF
TRBV27,TRBJ2-5,CASPFESGETQYF
TRBV14,TRBJ1-1,CASSRRNTEAFF
TRBV6-6,TRBJ1-3,CASSYSDRDNTIYF
TRBV7-3,TRBJ2-1,CASSSLAGAVYNEQFF
TRBV19,TRBJ2-5,CASSIVSQETQYF
TRBV29-1,TRBJ2-1,CSVQLLAGGANEQFF
TRBV27,TRBJ2-3,CASRPSGSGNTQYF
TRBV6-5,TRBJ1-2,CASSYGQGLGYTF
TRBV18,TRBJ1-2,CASSPRTGLWGYTF
TRBV7-2,TRBJ1-5,CASSLAGHLNQPQHF
TRBV27,TRBJ1-5,CASSFASGEGEPQHF
TRBV2,TRBJ1-2,CASRTGAEGGYTF
TRBV25-1,TRBJ2-7,CASSDKYEQYF
TRBV13,TRBJ2-1,CASSLRGRAVNEQFF
TRBV19,TRBJ2-1,CASSPLSSGGDGGQFF
TRBV6-5,TRBJ2-7,CASSYSQLAGGYEQYF
TRBV29-1,TRBJ2-3,CSVGGGRGADTQYF
TRBV29-1,TRBJ2-3,CSSKAGTRTDTQYF
TRBV19,TRBJ1-3,CASIPSGVLSGNTIYF
TRBV30,TRBJ1-6,CAWSVLGYSPLHF
TRBV6-6,TRBJ2-1,CASSPRLAGNNEQFF
TRBV11-2,TRBJ1-1,CASTSVLNTEAFF
TRBV30,TRBJ1-4,CAWSYQTGANEKLFF
TRBV2,TRBJ2-3,CASRPLAGGTDTQYF
TRBV5-1,TRBJ1-1,CASSLFRGSEAFF
TRBV7-9,TRBJ2-7,CASSHIQQGNYEQYF
TRBV2,TRBJ2-2,CASTGESLAGAGELFF